Included here is one T cell receptor beta chain sequence, with context. The data were obtained in a study of blood T cell repertoires in COVID-19. The assay was immunoSEQ multiplex PCR, and TCRdb's table has in-frame clones only and misses some. Counted here are 150,000 to 200,000 clones, approximately 90% occurring once; the ten biggest clones make up 0.7% to 0.9%. The CDR3 is 16 amino acids. The germline CDR1 and CDR2 sequences are SGHTA and FQGTGA. The V segment lost 1 base and the J segment 4 bases; nucleotides outside the gene matches: 5. The receptor's source is a woman in her late teens or twenties who had recovered from COVID-19. The V and J genes are TRBV7-3 and TRBJ2-3; 10 bases agree with TRBD2. Sequencing used PBMCs or T cells enriched from blood (not recorded which). CDR3 nucleotides: TGTGCCAGCAGCTTAAATAGGCTAGCGGGAGCAGATACGCAGTATTTT. Amino acids: CASSLNRLAGADTQYF.